Here is one T cell receptor (beta chain) with its context. TCRdb's table, derived via immunoSEQ multiplex PCR, lists solely in-frame clones and lacks some. The sample has about 130,000 clones, approximately 90% seen once. The data are from a study of control samples from healthy donors and cancer patients. Sequencing was carried out using blood. This TCR derives from a man between 18 and 29 years old in good health.

Written as DNA, the CDR3 is TGTGCCAGTAGACAGGGAAGGGATCAGCCCCAGCATTTT. This codes for CASRQGRDQPQHF. The rearrangement joins TRBV6-5 to TRBJ1-5; 7 bases are a match to TRBD1. J was trimmed by 5 bases and V by 9 bases; bases with no gene match: 7. There are 13 residues in the CDR3. CDR1 is MNHEY and CDR2 is SVGAGI in the germline V gene.